This is a list of T cell receptor beta chains from one sample in a study of blood T cell repertoires in COVID-19. This table comes from immunoSEQ multiplex PCR, and its TCRdb copy is limited to in-frame clones, with some not included. The sample has roughly 200,000 clones; roughly 86% are singletons. Sequences were obtained from PBMCs or T cells enriched from blood (not recorded which). The receptors originated from a young man with acute COVID-19. Both conserved end residues are part of each CDR3.

TRBV2	TRBJ1-2	CASSTNTLTGLLNYGYTF
TRBV6-5	TRBJ1-2	CASSRTDLYGYTF
TRBV10-3	TRBJ2-2	CAISETSGRDGELFF
TRBV24-1	TRBJ2-7	CATSDSRQGSYEQYF
TRBV21-1	TRBJ2-7	CASSKEYALGQCGTTYEQYF
TRBV7-8	TRBJ2-3	CASSLTGTGRYGTDTQYF
TRBV30	TRBJ1-1	CAWNRATLAAFF
TRBV5-4	TRBJ1-6	CASSLVAGDNSPLHF
TRBV19	TRBJ1-1	CASSMAGDTEAFF
TRBV24-1	TRBJ2-3	CATRGTANTDTQYF
TRBV2	TRBJ2-5	CASSQGGQRQETQYF
TRBV5-1	TRBJ2-7	CASSETSGNSYEQYF
TRBV6-5	TRBJ2-2	CASSHTGVYTGELFF
TRBV7-9	TRBJ2-1	CASSQSGSPYNEQFF
TRBV5-1	TRBJ2-7	CASSLGSGGLSYEQYF
TRBV28	TRBJ1-1	CASSFRENTEAFF
TRBV19	TRBJ2-3	CASSLAGGTDTQYF
TRBV27	TRBJ2-5	CASSQPITGLAVIGTQYF
TRBV7-9	TRBJ1-1	CASSLATIMNTEAFF
TRBV28	TRBJ1-5	CASSLGGARDQPQHF
TRBV28	TRBJ1-2	CASRTGQGLGGYTF
TRBV29-1	TRBJ2-3	CSVVGDRATDTQYF
TRBV6-2/TRBV6-3	TRBJ2-7	CASSYGGSGRGLEQYF
TRBV27	TRBJ2-5	CASSLREQETQYF
TRBV4-1	TRBJ1-5	CASSQVVSNQPQHF
TRBV6-5	TRBJ2-1	CASSSIPGQDYNEQFF
TRBV4-3	TRBJ2-3	CASSPRLAGGPSDTQYF
TRBV21-1	TRBJ1-4	CASSRTGGDRAEKLFF
TRBV11-2	TRBJ2-1	CASSGRTGASYNEQFF